This entry lists 26 T cell receptor beta chains sequenced from one sample in a study of regulatory T cells in long-lasting Graves disease. As to time point: newly diagnosed GD, antithyroid drugs for less than 3 months. RNA isolated from PBMCs was used to make the TCR library. iRepertoire HTBI primers and Arm-PCR of CDR3 regions built TCR beta libraries. Using its own MiXCR run on the multiplex PCR reads, TCRdb lists one record per CDR3 protein. The repertoire holds roughly 420,000 distinct CDR3 sequences, 16% seen once, with about 23% in the top ten. This same sample was also part of a study on T cells in Graves' hyperthyroidism and ophthalmopathy.

The sequencing here drew on peripheral blood mononuclear cells (PBMCs), taken at new diagnosis, from a patient treated with antithyroid drugs. The receptors were gathered from a woman between 18 and 29 years old with Graves disease.

The chain recombines TRBV11-2 with TRBJ1-4; 7 nucleotides match TRBD1. The length of the CDR3 is 13 residues. V lost 6 bases and J lost 8; bases outside the gene matches: 6. CDR1 and CDR2 from the germline V gene are SGHAT and FQNNGV. DNA for the CDR3: TGTGCCAGCAGAAAACAGGGGTCCGAAAAACTGTTTTTT. Amino acids: CASRKQGSEKLFF.

The chain uses TRBV15 and TRBJ1-6; D uncertain. CDR3 size: 14 residues. Germline V gives CDR1 LNHNV, CDR2 YYDKDF (reference sequence). Trimming left V 0 bases short and J 10 bases short, with 10 bases between. The CDR3 loop is CATSRDRDWSPLHF. The CDR3 DNA is TGTGCCACCAGCAGAGATCGGGATTGGTCACCCCTCCACTTT. Together with reference TRBV15 and TRBJ1-6, the CDR3 gives the full variable domain: DAMVIQNPRYQVTQFGKPVTLSCSQTLNHNVMYWYQQKSSQAPKLLFHYYDKDFNNEADTPDNFQSRRPNTSFCFLDIRSPGLGDTAMYLCATSRDRDWSPLHFGNGTRLTVT.

This clonotype was observed many times. The V and J genes are TRBV28 and TRBJ1-1; 9 bases agree with TRBD1. Germline V gives CDR1 MDHEN, CDR2 SYDVKM. Unmatched junction bases numbered 11, after V lost 4 bases and J lost 2 bases. The CDR3 is 17 residues long. The DNA of the CDR3 is TGTGCCAGCAGTTCCCCCGGGACAGGGTTGGGTAACACTGAAGCTTTCTTT. Translation: CASSSPGTGLGNTEAFF.

There are many counts of this clonotype. The J gene is TRBJ2-4, the V gene TRBV20-1; 7 nucleotides match TRBD2. The germline gives CDR1 DFQATT, CDR2 SNEGSKA (reference sequence). This CDR3 has 17 amino acids. Germline trimming cut 2 bases from V and 0 bases from J; bases unmatched to any gene: 10. CDR3 DNA: TGCAGTGCTAGACCCGGGACTACGGGAATAGCCAAAAACATTCAGTACTTC. Its protein product is CSARPGTTGIAKNIQYF.

This clonotype has ten or more counts. The gene calls are TRBV12-3 or TRBV12-4 and TRBJ1-2; D not resolved. The CDR3 contains 13 residues. V lost 3 bases to trimming and J lost 4 bases, with 9 bases between them. The CDR3 region has the DNA TGTGCCAGCAGTTTTAGGGAAACCTATGGCTACACCTTC. It is translated as CASSFRETYGYTF.

The V call is TRBV7-2, the J call TRBJ1-5, with 9 bases that match TRBD1. The CDR3 contains 15 residues. The germline CDR1 and CDR2 sequences are SGHTA and FQGNSA. After removal of 4 bases from V and 7 bases from J, the junction contained 8 bases not matched to a gene. The CDR3 sequence: CASSSTGGASQPQHF. CDR3 nucleotide sequence: TGTGCCAGCAGCTCCACAGGGGGCGCAAGCCAGCCCCAGCATTTT.

The sample holds many counts of this clonotype. This chain joins TRBV28 and TRBJ2-1, with unresolved D. V lost 3 bases and J 0 bases, leaving 12 bases between the germline ends. Germline V gene data show CDR1 as MDHEN and CDR2 as SYDVKM. This CDR3 is built from 16 residues. CDR3 nucleotides: TGTGCCAGCAGTTTCAGCCTCCTAGGCTCCTACAATGAGCAGTTCTTC. Its protein product is CASSFSLLGSYNEQFF.

The sample holds many counts of this clonotype. The chain uses TRBV20-1 and TRBJ2-7; 7 positions match TRBD1. The CDR3 contains 13 residues. The germline V gene encodes CDR1 DFQATT and CDR2 SNEGSKA (reference sequence). After removal of 6 bases from V and 6 bases from J, the junction contained 11 bases not matched to a gene. The CDR3 loop is CSAGVTGTGEQYF. CDR3 sequence (DNA): TGCAGTGCCGGGGTGACAGGGACGGGCGAGCAGTACTTC.

V is TRBV6-1 and J is TRBJ2-7, with 7 bases that match TRBD2. CDR1 and CDR2 from the germline V gene are MNHNS and SASEGT. The V and J ends lost 7 bases and 0 bases, in that order; junction bases with no gene match: 6. CDR3 length: 14 residues. The CDR3 DNA reads as TGTGCCAGCACCTCGACGGGGGGCTCCTACGAGCAGTACTTC. Its protein is CASTSTGGSYEQYF.

The chain couples TRBV12-3 or TRBV12-4 to TRBJ2-3; TRBD2 is a possible D gene (6 bases). This CDR3 spans 16 amino acids. V was trimmed by 2 bases and J by 4 bases, leaving 16 bases between them. CDR3 sequence reads: CASSLYKAGSADTQYF. Written as DNA, the CDR3 is TGTGCCAGCAGTTTATATAAGGCGGGATCTGCAGATACGCAGTATTTT.

This clonotype was seen many times. The rearrangement uses TRBV4-1 and TRBJ2-7; D gene unclear. V was cut by 4 bases and J by 1 base, with 11 bases left in between. CDR1 and CDR2 (germline): MGHRA, YSYEKL. The CDR3 consists of 14 residues. The CDR3 region is CASSPTTPSYEQYF. The CDR3 nucleotides read TGCGCCAGCAGCCCGACGACCCCTTCCTACGAGCAGTACTTC.

The J gene is TRBJ1-2, the V gene TRBV7-9; 10 nucleotides align to TRBD1. V shed 5 bases and J 6 bases; nucleotides not matched to a gene: 12. Per germline, CDR1 SEHNR and CDR2 FQNEAQ (reference sequence). The CDR3 sequence is 16 residues long. The CDR3 here is CASSPNRDRGVHGYTF. The CDR3 nucleotides read TGTGCCAGCAGCCCTAACCGGGACAGGGGAGTTCATGGCTACACCTTC.

This sequence joins TRBV29-1 and TRBJ1-6; 9 bases line up with TRBD1. V was clipped by 4 bases and J by 7 bases; unmatched bases: 2. Germline V gives CDR1 SQVTM, CDR2 ANQGSEA. The CDR3 has 13 residues. In nucleotides, the CDR3 is TGCAGCGTTGGGACAGGGGCCAATTCACCCCTCCACTTT. It is translated as CSVGTGANSPLHF.

This clonotype was seen at least ten times. The V call is TRBV11-3, the J call TRBJ2-2, with D possibly matching TRBD1 (5 bases). This CDR3 has 15 residues. Germline V gene data show CDR1 as SGHNT and CDR2 as YENEEA. The V and J ends lost 1 base and 2 bases respectively, with 8 bases between them. The CDR3 is CASSLGQTNTGELFF. The CDR3, as DNA: TGTGCCAGCAGCTTAGGACAGACAAACACCGGGGAGCTGTTTTTT.

This clonotype was counted at least ten times. The J gene is TRBJ2-1, the V gene TRBV5-8; the match to TRBD1 covers 9 bases. The last part of the DNA fits TRBJ2-5 better; the J call may be wrong. The CDR3 totals 15 residues. Germline CDR1 and CDR2: SGHTS and YDEGEE. The CDR3 spells CASSLGDRGQETQYF. DNA for the CDR3: TGTGCCAGCAGCTTGGGAGACAGGGGGCAAGAGACCCAGTACTTC.

The chain carries TRBV20-1 and TRBJ1-5; D not certain. Trimming left V 6 bases short and J 0 bases short, with 12 bases between. The length of the CDR3 is 14 residues. Germline CDR1 and CDR2: DFQATT and SNEGSKA (reference sequence). The CDR3, as DNA: TGCAGTGCAACGCGACTGGATAGCAATCAGCCCCAGCATTTT. It yields the protein CSATRLDSNQPQHF.

The V and J genes are TRBV19 and TRBJ2-3; TRBD2 matches 8 bases. With the DNA end fitting TRBJ2-5 better, the J assignment may be wrong. Germline CDR1 LNHDA, CDR2 SQIVND (reference sequence). The length of the CDR3 is 15 residues. The CDR3 DNA sequence: TGTGCCAGTAGTATGGCCAGCGGGAGAGGGGAGACCCAGTACTTC. Translated, it gives CASSMASGRGETQYF.

The gene calls are TRBV11-3 and TRBJ1-4; maybe TRBD1 (5 bases). Looked up from germline, CDR1 is SGHNT and CDR2 is YENEEA. The length of the CDR3 is 13 residues. V was pared by 5 bases and J by 5 bases, with 9 bases between. The CDR3, as DNA: TGTGCCAGCAGCCGGGGACTGAATGAAAAACTGTTTTTT. The encoded protein is CASSRGLNEKLFF.

As concerns this clonotype: A clone one base away is much larger, so this may be a read error. The J gene is TRBJ2-4, the V gene TRBV28; D is undetermined. The CDR3 extends over 13 amino acids. Germline V gene data show CDR1 as MDHEN and CDR2 as SYDVKM. Trimming removed 1 base from V and 13 bases from J, with 14 bases in between. As DNA, the CDR3 is TGTGCCAGCAGTTTATTAGGTAGCAATGAGCAGTACTTC. Translating it yields CASSLLGSNEQYF.

The rearrangement joins TRBV5-6 to TRBJ2-3, with 9 bases that match TRBD1. Germline assignment: CDR1 SGHDT and CDR2 YYEEEE. Trimming took 4 bases from V and 4 from J; bases not matched to a gene: 7. This CDR3 contains 15 residues. The DNA for the CDR3 is TGTGCCAGCAGCCTCAACAGGGGGCGCGCAGATACGCAGTATTTT. As protein: CASSLNRGRADTQYF.

There are a few counts of this clonotype. This chain joins TRBV29-1 and TRBJ2-4; the match to TRBD1 covers 8 bases. The V segment lost 7 bases and the J segment 6 bases; nucleotides outside the gene matches: 8. From germline, CDR1 is SQVTM and CDR2 ANQGSEA. This CDR3 region has 13 residues. CDR3 in DNA: TGCAGCGGCGTGACAGGGGCGGGAAACATTCAGTACTTC. It codes for CSGVTGAGNIQYF.

This rearrangement joins TRBV15 to TRBJ2-1; 10 bases align to TRBD2. The CDR3 runs 16 residues. V lost 5 bases and J lost 8; bases outside the gene matches: 12. Germline values: CDR1 LNHNV, CDR2 YYDKDF (reference sequence). This chain's CDR3 is CATSPKGLAGEDEQFF. In DNA, the CDR3 is TGTGCCACCAGCCCTAAGGGCCTAGCGGGAGAGGATGAGCAGTTCTTC.

The genes are TRBV19 and TRBJ1-1; D gene uncertain. V was cut by 1 base and J by 0 bases, with 6 bases left in between. The CDR3 runs to 14 residues. CDR1 and CDR2 (germline): LNHDA, SQIVND (reference sequence). The CDR3 sequence is CASSIGGMNTEAFF. The DNA of the CDR3 is TGTGCCAGTAGTATAGGAGGGATGAACACTGAAGCTTTCTTT.

This clonotype was counted at least ten times. V and J are TRBV29-1 and TRBJ2-1; either TRBD1 or TRBD2 may fit D (7 bases each). The CDR3 contains 17 residues. Germline CDR1 is SQVTM and CDR2 is ANQGSEA. The V end lost 1 base, the J end lost 0 bases, and 16 bases lay between the germline ends. Here the CDR3 reads CSVEGLAEGASYNEQFF. CDR3 coding DNA: TGCAGCGTTGAAGGGCTAGCGGAGGGGGCCTCCTACAATGAGCAGTTCTTC.

At least ten counts were recorded for this clonotype. This chain connects TRBV7-2 to TRBJ2-7; D unclear. The germline gives CDR1 SGHTA, CDR2 FQGNSA. CDR3 length equals 14 residues. Trimming removed 2 bases at V and 3 bases at J, with 11 bases between. CDR3 protein: CASSLRGVSYEQYF. CDR3 coding DNA: TGTGCCAGCAGCTTAAGAGGCGTGAGCTACGAGCAGTACTTC.

Many counts were recorded for this clonotype. This sequence joins TRBV3-1 and TRBJ2-3, with 12 bases identical to TRBD2. The V and J ends lost 4 bases and 5 bases, in that order; junction bases with no gene match: 4. The germline V gene encodes CDR1 LGHDT and CDR2 YNNKEL (reference sequence). The CDR3 consists of 15 residues. DNA for the CDR3: TGTGCCAGCAGCCTACTAGCGGGAGGTCTAGATACGCAGTATTTT. Translation: CASSLLAGGLDTQYF.